These 14 T cell receptor beta chains were sequenced from one sample in a study of T-cell memory formation after mild COVID-19. TCRdb reprocessed the 5' RACE reads with MiXCR, giving one entry per CDR3 protein. Of approximately 300,000 distinct CDR3 sequences listed, roughly a fifth are singletons. Sequences were obtained from PBMCs or a T cell subset sorted from them (not recorded which). These receptors were obtained from a man aged 18 to 29 who had mild COVID-19 (a few samples of this study predate the infection). Cell type and time point are not known.

In its sample, this clonotype was seen many times. This chain connects TRBV2 to TRBJ2-4; D tentatively fits TRBD1 or TRBD2 (7 bases each). Deletions cut 6 bases from V and 8 bases from J, with 17 bases between. In germline, CDR1 is SNHLY, CDR2 FYNNEI. The CDR3 is 14 residues long. CDR3 sequence reads: CASSTRGGRDIQYF. The DNA of the CDR3 is TGTGCCAGCAGCACCAGGGGGGGCAGGGACATTCAGTACTTC.

The chain has TRBV20-1 and TRBJ2-3, with TRBD2 matching 7 bases. The trim removed 6 bases at V and 2 bases at J, leaving 8 bases unmatched. The CDR3 runs 14 residues. CDR1 is DFQATT, CDR2 SNEGSKA, per germline (reference sequence). CDR3 loop: CSAREGRHTDTQYF. CDR3 sequence (DNA): TGCAGTGCCAGGGAGGGGAGGCACACAGATACGCAGTATTTT.

CDR3 residues: CASSSRPGSSYEQYV. The CDR3 DNA reads as TGTGCCAGCAGTTCCCGTCCGGGGAGCTCCTACGAGCAGTACGTC. The rearrangement joins TRBV6-2 or TRBV6-3 to TRBJ2-7, with a weak D call TRBD2 (5 bases). Germline V gene sequence: CDR1 MNHEY, CDR2 SVGEGT. This CDR3 has 15 amino acids. Trimming cost V 4 bases and J 0 bases, with 13 bases left between them.

The chain has TRBV15 and TRBJ2-1; D may be TRBD1 or TRBD2 (5 bases each). With 5 bases removed from V and 5 bases from J, the gap between germline ends came to 10 bases. This CDR3 is built from 13 residues. CDR1 LNHNV and CDR2 YYDKDF come from the germline V gene (reference sequence). CDR3 sequence reads: CATSGDRDNEQFF. The DNA for the CDR3 is TGTGCCACCAGCGGGGACCGTGACAATGAGCAGTTCTTC.

This sequence joins TRBV9 and TRBJ2-1, with 10 bases matching TRBD2. The CDR3 loop spans 15 amino acids. V dropped 0 bases and J dropped 6; count of bases not matched to a gene: 3. CDR1 is SGDLS, CDR2 YYNGEE, per germline. In nucleotides, the CDR3 is TGTGCCAGCAGCGTAGCAGCGGGGGGGGTCAATGAGCAGTTCTTC. It specifies CASSVAAGGVNEQFF.

This clonotype has just a few counts. The genes are TRBV12-3 or TRBV12-4 and TRBJ1-6, with 11 nucleotides matching TRBD1. The CDR3 is 15 residues long. The ends lost 6 bases at V and 7 bases at J; junction bases unmatched: 5. CDR3 amino acids: CASSPGTGGNSPLHF. DNA of the CDR3: TGTGCCAGCAGCCCCGGGACAGGGGGAAATTCACCCCTCCACTTT.

This clonotype was seen once. The rearrangement uses TRBV4-2 and TRBJ2-5; tentatively, D is TRBD1 (5 bases). CDR1 is LGHNA, CDR2 YNFKEQ, per germline. V was cut by 0 bases and J by 7 bases, with 15 bases left in between. CDR3 size: 15 residues. The CDR3 coding sequence is TGTGCCAGCAGCCAAGATAGGCAGGGTGTTGGGACCCAGTACTTC. Translating it yields CASSQDRQGVGTQYF.

This clonotype was observed a handful of times. CDR3 coding DNA: TGTGCCAGCAGCTTAGCACTCCCCGGGACAGGGGAGAGCGAGCAGTACTTC. Its protein is CASSLALPGTGESEQYF. The J gene is TRBJ2-7, the V gene TRBV7-2; 10 bases fit TRBD1. Germline CDR1 SGHTA, CDR2 FQGNSA. The CDR3 loop spans 17 amino acids. V dropped 0 bases and J dropped 6; count of bases not matched to a gene: 11.

This chain connects TRBV7-2 to TRBJ2-4; TRBD1 might be the D (6 bases). Trimming stripped 6 bases from V and 2 bases from J, with 11 bases between. CDR1 and CDR2 from the germline V gene are SGHTA and FQGNSA. CDR3 length: 14 amino acids. In DNA, the CDR3 is TGTGCCAGCAGATCAGGGGATCCCAAAAACATTCAGTACTTC. Amino acids: CASRSGDPKNIQYF. The whole variable domain, filled in from reference TRBV7-2 and TRBJ2-4, reads GAGVSQSPSNKVTEKGKDVELRCDPISGHTALYWYRQSLGQGLEFLIYFQGNSAPDKSGLPSDRFSAERTGGSVSTLTIQRTQQEDSAVYLCASRSGDPKNIQYFGAGTRLSVL.

This clonotype was recorded a few times. This rearrangement joins TRBV9 to TRBJ1-5; D perhaps matches TRBD1 (6 bases). Trimming left V 2 bases short and J 3 bases short, with 12 bases between. Per germline, CDR1 SGDLS and CDR2 YYNGEE. The CDR3 extends over 15 amino acids. The CDR3 coding sequence is TGTGCCAGCAGCGTCGGTGGGGGCCCCAATCAGCCCCAGCATTTT. It yields the protein CASSVGGGPNQPQHF.

The chain recombines TRBV4-2 with TRBJ2-3; D gene unclear. Germline V gene sequence: CDR1 LGHNA, CDR2 YNFKEQ. The CDR3 covers 15 residues. Trimming pared 5 bases from V and 0 bases from J, leaving 12 bases between. CDR3 amino acids: CASSERALSTDTQYF. The CDR3, as DNA: TGTGCCAGCAGCGAACGGGCCCTAAGCACAGATACGCAGTATTTT.

In its sample, this clonotype was seen a few times. This chain uses TRBV7-9 with TRBJ2-5; D perhaps matches TRBD1 (5 bases). CDR1 is SEHNR, CDR2 FQNEAQ, per germline (reference sequence). The CDR3 sequence is 15 residues long. The V end lost 8 bases, the J end lost 1 base, and 17 bases lay between the germline ends. The chain's CDR3 is CASAPYGALQETQYF. The CDR3 region has the DNA TGTGCCAGCGCGCCCTATGGGGCACTCCAAGAGACCCAGTACTTC.

This clonotype was observed a few times. The chain employs TRBV20-1 and TRBJ1-1; D ambiguous. The CDR3 has 15 residues. Trimming left V 1 base short and J 0 bases short, with 12 bases between. Germline V CDR1 and CDR2: DFQATT, SNEGSKA (reference sequence). CDR3 in amino acids: CSARAHLGLNTEAFF. CDR3 nucleotides: TGCAGTGCTAGAGCCCATTTAGGGCTGAACACTGAAGCTTTCTTT.

This rearrangement joins TRBV12-3 or TRBV12-4 to TRBJ2-3; D may match TRBD1 or TRBD2 (5 bases each). V was cut by 7 bases and J by 6 bases, with 11 bases left in between. This CDR3 has 12 amino acids. This chain's CDR3 is CASTLGEDTQYF. The DNA of the CDR3 is TGTGCCAGCACCCTGGGGGAGGATACGCAGTATTTT.